This T cell receptor (beta chain) was recorded in a study of blood T cell repertoires in COVID-19. Produced via immunoSEQ multiplex PCR; TCRdb's table is partial and in-frame only. The sample holds 350,000 to 500,000 clones, roughly 90% seen once. Trimming removed 7 bases at V and 3 bases at J, with 16 bases between. The CDR3 contains 14 residues. Germline assignment: CDR1 LNHDA and CDR2 SQIVND (reference sequence). The chain combines TRBV19 with TRBJ2-7, with D uncertain. This sequence was found in a man between 18 and 29 years old with COVID-19, enrolled during active disease. The specimen sequenced was peripheral blood. The DNA for the CDR3 is TGTGCCAGTAAGTTGACTTCTAGTAGCTACGAGCAGTACTTC. This sequence encodes CASKLTSSSYEQYF.